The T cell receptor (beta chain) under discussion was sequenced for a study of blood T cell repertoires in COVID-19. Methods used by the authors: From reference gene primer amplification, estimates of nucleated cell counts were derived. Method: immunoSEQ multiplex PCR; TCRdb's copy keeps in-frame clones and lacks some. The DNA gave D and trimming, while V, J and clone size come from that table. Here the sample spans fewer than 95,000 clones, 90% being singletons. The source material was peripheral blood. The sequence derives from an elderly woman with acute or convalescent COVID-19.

Written as DNA, the CDR3 is TGTGCCAGCAGTTCCACAGGGGGCGGGAATGAAAAACTGTTTTTT. Translated: CASSSTGGGNEKLFF. This rearrangement joins TRBV7-9 to TRBJ1-4; the match to TRBD1 covers 9 bases. Germline values: CDR1 SEHNR, CDR2 FQNEAQ (reference sequence). J was trimmed by 5 bases and V by 6 bases; bases with no gene match: 7. This CDR3 has 15 residues.